These T cell receptor beta chains were read from a single sample in a study of blood T cell repertoires in COVID-19. The repertoire was sequenced with immunoSEQ multiplex PCR; TCRdb's copy has only in-frame clones and lacks some. This sample yields roughly 100,000 clones, of which more than 90% are seen a single time; around 4% belongs to the top ten. The sequenced material came from peripheral blood. The source is a man younger than 30 with acute or convalescent COVID-19. The CDR3 runs from the conserved cysteine through the conserved F or W. Each record gives: clone size, J gene, V gene, D gene, CDR3 protein, CDR3 DNA. A D gene is named only where the DNA matches it firmly. The listing skips clone size in some rows; elsewhere it reads once, few, many or a size class.

clone_size: .
j_call: TRBJ1-2
v_call: TRBV7-9
d_call: .
cdr3_aa: CASSPGTNYGYTF
cdr3_nt: TGTGCCAGCAGCCCCGGGACTAACTATGGCTACACCTTC

clone_size: .
j_call: TRBJ1-1
v_call: TRBV6-5
d_call: .
cdr3_aa: CASTPPGGTEAFF
cdr3_nt: TGTGCCAGCACCCCCCCGGGGGGCACTGAAGCTTTCTTT

clone_size: .
j_call: TRBJ2-4
v_call: TRBV5-1
d_call: TRBD1
cdr3_aa: CASSLGTVKNIQYF
cdr3_nt: TGCGCCAGCAGCCTTGGGACAGTTAAAAACATTCAGTACTTC

clone_size: .
j_call: TRBJ2-7
v_call: TRBV5-4
d_call: .
cdr3_aa: CASSFQGSEQYF
cdr3_nt: TGTGCCAGCAGCTTCCAGGGCTCCGAGCAGTACTTC

clone_size: once
j_call: TRBJ1-1
v_call: TRBV11-2
d_call: .
cdr3_aa: CASSLGRGNTEAFF
cdr3_nt: TGTGCCAGCAGCTTAGGACGGGGGAACACTGAAGCTTTCTTT

clone_size: .
j_call: TRBJ2-1
v_call: TRBV9
d_call: TRBD2
cdr3_aa: CASSGTSGPREQFF
cdr3_nt: TGTGCCAGCAGCGGGACTAGCGGCCCTCGGGAGCAGTTCTTC

clone_size: .
j_call: TRBJ1-1
v_call: TRBV5-1
d_call: .
cdr3_aa: CASSLIGVTEAFF
cdr3_nt: TGCGCCAGCAGCTTGATAGGGGTAACTGAAGCTTTCTTT

clone_size: few
j_call: TRBJ1-2
v_call: TRBV10-2
d_call: .
cdr3_aa: CASSEFNVRGYTF
cdr3_nt: TGCGCCAGCAGTGAATTTAACGTGAGGGGCTACACCTTC

clone_size: .
j_call: TRBJ1-5
v_call: TRBV27
d_call: .
cdr3_aa: CASSLSIPTEYSNQPQHF
cdr3_nt: TGTGCCAGCAGTTTATCTATCCCGACAGAGTATAGCAATCAGCCCCAGCATTTT

clone_size: .
j_call: TRBJ2-1
v_call: TRBV5-1
d_call: TRBD2
cdr3_aa: CASSYSGGFSYNEQFF
cdr3_nt: TGCGCCAGCAGTTATAGCGGGGGCTTCTCCTACAATGAGCAGTTCTTC

clone_size: .
j_call: TRBJ2-5
v_call: TRBV2
d_call: .
cdr3_aa: CASSEAEQGKETQYF
cdr3_nt: TGTGCCAGCAGTGAAGCTGAACAGGGCAAAGAGACCCAGTACTTC

clone_size: .
j_call: TRBJ2-7
v_call: TRBV10-2
d_call: .
cdr3_aa: CASSDDQGVTYEQYF
cdr3_nt: TGCGCCAGCAGTGACGATCAGGGTGTCACCTACGAGCAGTACTTC

clone_size: .
j_call: TRBJ1-5
v_call: TRBV3-1/TRBV3-2
d_call: TRBD1
cdr3_aa: CASSFQGGNQPQHF
cdr3_nt: TGTGCCAGCTCGTTCCAGGGGGGTAATCAGCCCCAGCATTTT